These T cell receptor beta chains were read from a single sample in a study of blood T cell repertoires in COVID-19. TCRdb's copy holds only in-frame clones and misses some; the assay was immunoSEQ multiplex PCR. The sample shows roughly 11,000 clones, less than 85% of them seen only once. The sequencing input was peripheral blood. These receptors were obtained from a human donor in a cohort sampled during active COVID-19. Each CDR3 is given with its conserved first and last residue. Each record gives: D gene, V gene, J gene, clone size, CDR3 DNA, CDR3 protein. A D gene is named only where the DNA matches it firmly. Rows may omit the clone size; those that give it use once, few, many or a size class.

D gene: TRBD1
V gene: TRBV27
J gene: TRBJ1-3
clone size: NA
CDR3 DNA: TGTGCCAGCAGGACCTGGCAGGGGGCTAAAAACACCATATATTTT
CDR3 protein: CASRTWQGAKNTIYF

D gene: TRBD1
V gene: TRBV25-1
J gene: TRBJ2-7
clone size: few
CDR3 DNA: TGTGCCAGCAGGGGACAGGGTGGGTACGAGCAGTACTTC
CDR3 protein: CASRGQGGYEQYF

D gene: TRBD2
V gene: TRBV5-1
J gene: TRBJ2-5
clone size: NA
CDR3 DNA: TGCGCCAGCAGCTGGGGAGGCGGGGGTGAAAAGACCCAGTACTTC
CDR3 protein: CASSWGGGGEKTQYF

D gene: TRBD1
V gene: TRBV5-6
J gene: TRBJ2-2
clone size: once
CDR3 DNA: TGTGCCAGCAGGCGGACAGGGGGGGACACCGGGGAGCTGTTTTTT
CDR3 protein: CASRRTGGDTGELFF

D gene: TRBD1
V gene: TRBV4-1
J gene: TRBJ2-1
clone size: NA
CDR3 DNA: TGCGCCAGCAGCCAAGGACAGGGGTTCTACAATGAGCAGTTCTTC
CDR3 protein: CASSQGQGFYNEQFF

D gene: NA
V gene: TRBV4-2
J gene: TRBJ2-2
clone size: NA
CDR3 DNA: TGTGCCAGCAGCCAAGGAACAGATTATGCCGGGGAGCTGTTTTTT
CDR3 protein: CASSQGTDYAGELFF

D gene: NA
V gene: TRBV5-6
J gene: TRBJ2-4
clone size: NA
CDR3 DNA: TGTGCCAGCAGCTTGTATCTCGGGACAATGGAAAACATTCAGTACTTC
CDR3 protein: CASSLYLGTMENIQYF

D gene: TRBD1
V gene: TRBV7-2
J gene: TRBJ2-1
clone size: NA
CDR3 DNA: TGTGCCAGCACGGTCGGGACAGGGATTTCCAATGAGCAGTTCTTC
CDR3 protein: CASTVGTGISNEQFF

D gene: NA
V gene: TRBV11-2
J gene: TRBJ2-2
clone size: once
CDR3 DNA: TGTGCCAGCAGCTGGACACTCACCGGGGAGCTGTTTTTT
CDR3 protein: CASSWTLTGELFF

D gene: NA
V gene: TRBV4-2
J gene: TRBJ2-1
clone size: NA
CDR3 DNA: TGTGCCAGCAGCCAAGGGCCCCCCAGTTACAATGAGCAGTTCTTC
CDR3 protein: CASSQGPPSYNEQFF

D gene: NA
V gene: TRBV3-1/TRBV3-2
J gene: TRBJ1-1
clone size: NA
CDR3 DNA: TGTGCCAGCAGCAAACGCGGACAGCCGAACACTGAAGCTTTCTTT
CDR3 protein: CASSKRGQPNTEAFF

D gene: TRBD1
V gene: TRBV19
J gene: TRBJ2-7
clone size: NA
CDR3 DNA: TGTGCCAGTAGTATAGAGAGGACAGGGGGCGGCGAGCAGTACTTC
CDR3 protein: CASSIERTGGGEQYF

D gene: TRBD1
V gene: TRBV3-1/TRBV3-2
J gene: TRBJ1-1
clone size: NA
CDR3 DNA: TGTGCCAGCAGCAGAATAGCCGGGACAGGGGGCACTGAAGCTTTCTTT
CDR3 protein: CASSRIAGTGGTEAFF

D gene: NA
V gene: TRBV5-4
J gene: TRBJ2-6
clone size: NA
CDR3 DNA: TGTGCCAGCAGCCTTACACGACTTCTCTCTGGGGCCAACGTCCTGACTTTC
CDR3 protein: CASSLTRLLSGANVLTF

D gene: NA
V gene: TRBV7-2
J gene: TRBJ2-5
clone size: once
CDR3 DNA: TGTGCCAGCAGCTCTCAGGGGGGACCACAAGAGACCCAGTACTTC
CDR3 protein: CASSSQGGPQETQYF

D gene: TRBD1
V gene: TRBV6-5
J gene: TRBJ1-2
clone size: NA
CDR3 DNA: TGTGCCAGCAGTAACCGGGACAGCCTCTATGGCTACACCTTC
CDR3 protein: CASSNRDSLYGYTF

D gene: NA
V gene: TRBV7-2
J gene: TRBJ1-1
clone size: NA
CDR3 DNA: TGTGCCAGCAGCCTTCAAGGCAGGGTAATGAACACTGAAGCTTTCTTT
CDR3 protein: CASSLQGRVMNTEAFF

D gene: NA
V gene: TRBV28
J gene: TRBJ2-6
clone size: NA
CDR3 DNA: TGTGCCAGCAGTTTATCGACGGGTGGGGCCAACGTCCTGACTTTC
CDR3 protein: CASSLSTGGANVLTF

D gene: NA
V gene: TRBV21-1
J gene: TRBJ2-7
clone size: NA
CDR3 DNA: TGTGCCAGCAGCAGGGACAGGGGACTCTCCTACGAGCAGTACTTC
CDR3 protein: CASSRDRGLSYEQYF

D gene: NA
V gene: TRBV5-4
J gene: TRBJ2-5
clone size: NA
CDR3 DNA: TGTGCCAGCAGCCCGGGGAACCAAGAGACCCAGTACTTC
CDR3 protein: CASSPGNQETQYF

D gene: TRBD1
V gene: TRBV7-3
J gene: TRBJ1-4
clone size: NA
CDR3 DNA: TGTGCCAGCAGCTCCAGACAGGGTCGTGAGGAAAAACTGTTTTTT
CDR3 protein: CASSSRQGREEKLFF

D gene: NA
V gene: TRBV6-2/TRBV6-3
J gene: TRBJ1-2
clone size: NA
CDR3 DNA: TGTGCCAGCAGCCCCCTAACCTATGGCTACACCTTC
CDR3 protein: CASSPLTYGYTF

D gene: NA
V gene: TRBV2
J gene: TRBJ2-7
clone size: few
CDR3 DNA: TGTGCCAGCAGTGTGGGCCCGTTTATCCACGAGCAGTACTTC
CDR3 protein: CASSVGPFIHEQYF

D gene: NA
V gene: TRBV11-2
J gene: TRBJ1-3
clone size: NA
CDR3 DNA: TGTGCCAGCAGCCCTTATGCGGTCTCTGGAAACACCATATATTTT
CDR3 protein: CASSPYAVSGNTIYF

D gene: TRBD1
V gene: TRBV10-3
J gene: TRBJ1-1
clone size: NA
CDR3 DNA: TGTGCCATCACTGACGGTGGACAGGGAGGGAAAGCTTTCTTT
CDR3 protein: CAITDGGQGGKAFF

D gene: TRBD2
V gene: TRBV7-2
J gene: TRBJ2-4
clone size: NA
CDR3 DNA: TGTGCCAGCCAAAGGGTCGGGGGGGCTCTAGCCAAAAACATTCAGTACTTC
CDR3 protein: CASQRVGGALAKNIQYF

D gene: TRBD1
V gene: TRBV5-1
J gene: TRBJ1-3
clone size: NA
CDR3 DNA: TGCGCCAGCAGCCTACCGACAGGGACGGGAAACACCATATATTTT
CDR3 protein: CASSLPTGTGNTIYF